The rows below give T cell receptor beta chains drawn from one sample of a study of cytomegalovirus exposure and HLA in healthy donors. The protocol was immunoSEQ multiplex PCR, while the TCRdb copy is restricted to in-frame clones and leaves out a portion. The sample consists of fewer than 250,000 clones, around 87% of them appearing once. Material: PBMCs. The source is a woman between 18 and 30 years old in good health and CMV-seropositive. Each CDR3 is given with its conserved first and last residue. Each record gives: J gene, clone size, D gene, V gene, CDR3 protein, CDR3 DNA. D genes are given only for firm matches. The size field is filled for only some rows; it gives once, few, many or a size class.

j_call: TRBJ1-1; clone_size: -; d_call: TRBD1; v_call: TRBV5-1; cdr3_aa: CASSLGQGGTEAFF; cdr3_nt: TGCGCCAGCAGCTTGGGACAGGGTGGGACTGAAGCTTTCTTT
j_call: TRBJ2-1; clone_size: -; d_call: TRBD2; v_call: TRBV14; cdr3_aa: CASRYWTSVRNEQFF; cdr3_nt: TGTGCCAGCAGGTACTGGACTAGCGTCAGGAATGAGCAGTTCTTC
j_call: TRBJ1-1; clone_size: -; d_call: -; v_call: TRBV5-6; cdr3_aa: CASSLAGVTEAFF; cdr3_nt: TGTGCCAGCAGCTTGGCGGGGGTCACTGAAGCTTTCTTT
j_call: TRBJ2-7; clone_size: -; d_call: -; v_call: TRBV9; cdr3_aa: CASSVGGGTYEQYF; cdr3_nt: TGTGCCAGCAGCGTAGGGGGCGGCACCTACGAGCAGTACTTC
j_call: TRBJ1-2; clone_size: -; d_call: -; v_call: TRBV19; cdr3_aa: CASSPRGARYGYTF; cdr3_nt: TGTGCCAGTAGTCCCCGGGGGGCGCGGTATGGCTACACCTTC
j_call: TRBJ1-1; clone_size: -; d_call: -; v_call: TRBV13; cdr3_aa: CASSLSETEAFF; cdr3_nt: TGTGCCAGCAGCTTAAGCGAAACTGAAGCTTTCTTT
j_call: TRBJ1-1; clone_size: -; d_call: -; v_call: TRBV28; cdr3_aa: CASSLTGTRHTEAFF; cdr3_nt: TGTGCCAGCAGTCTTACAGGGACCCGCCACACTGAAGCTTTCTTT
j_call: TRBJ2-7; clone_size: -; d_call: -; v_call: TRBV10-3; cdr3_aa: CAISPGQFYEQYF; cdr3_nt: TGTGCCATATCACCGGGACAATTCTACGAGCAGTACTTC
j_call: TRBJ1-2; clone_size: -; d_call: TRBD1; v_call: TRBV16; cdr3_aa: CASSQTEQGSFGYGYTF; cdr3_nt: TGTGCCAGCAGCCAAACGGAACAGGGGTCCTTCGGCTATGGCTACACCTTC
j_call: TRBJ1-2; clone_size: -; d_call: TRBD1; v_call: TRBV4-1; cdr3_aa: CASSHLGQGSDGYTF; cdr3_nt: TGCGCCAGCAGCCACCTCGGACAGGGGTCCGATGGCTACACCTTC
j_call: TRBJ2-7; clone_size: -; d_call: -; v_call: TRBV6-6; cdr3_aa: CASSLGGEQYF; cdr3_nt: TGTGCCAGCAGTTTAGGGGGCGAGCAGTACTTC
j_call: TRBJ2-5; clone_size: -; d_call: -; v_call: TRBV30; cdr3_aa: CAWRGGNKEETQYF; cdr3_nt: TGTGCCTGGCGAGGAGGAAATAAGGAAGAGACCCAGTACTTC
j_call: TRBJ2-7; clone_size: -; d_call: TRBD1; v_call: TRBV6-1; cdr3_aa: CAHRDRVPYEQYF; cdr3_nt: TGTGCCCACCGGGACAGGGTGCCCTACGAGCAGTACTTC
j_call: TRBJ1-2; clone_size: few; d_call: -; v_call: TRBV30; cdr3_aa: CAWSEYRVRYTF; cdr3_nt: TGTGCCTGGAGTGAATACAGGGTACGCTACACCTTC
j_call: TRBJ1-2; clone_size: once; d_call: -; v_call: TRBV5-1; cdr3_aa: CASSEEQGSYGYTF; cdr3_nt: TGCGCCAGCAGCGAGGAACAAGGGAGCTATGGCTACACCTTC
j_call: TRBJ2-3; clone_size: -; d_call: -; v_call: TRBV9; cdr3_aa: CASSEGVNSDTQYF; cdr3_nt: TGTGCCAGCAGCGAGGGGGTTAATTCAGATACGCAGTATTTT
j_call: TRBJ1-4; clone_size: few; d_call: TRBD1; v_call: TRBV18; cdr3_aa: CASSPRDRPNEKLFF; cdr3_nt: TGTGCCAGCTCACCTAGGGACAGGCCTAATGAAAAACTGTTTTTT
j_call: TRBJ2-7; clone_size: -; d_call: TRBD2; v_call: TRBV5-1; cdr3_aa: CASSLSFAGDSYEQYF; cdr3_nt: TGCGCCAGCAGCTTGAGTTTTGCGGGAGACTCCTACGAGCAGTACTTC
j_call: TRBJ1-2; clone_size: -; d_call: -; v_call: TRBV9; cdr3_aa: CASSVDRPNYGYTF; cdr3_nt: TGTGCCAGCAGCGTAGACAGACCCAACTATGGCTACACCTTC
j_call: TRBJ2-2; clone_size: -; d_call: TRBD2; v_call: TRBV5-1; cdr3_aa: CASSSTSGVNTGELFF; cdr3_nt: TGCGCCAGCAGCTCTACTAGCGGGGTCAACACCGGGGAGCTGTTTTTT
j_call: TRBJ2-1; clone_size: -; d_call: -; v_call: TRBV25-1; cdr3_aa: CASSDPGDYNEQFF; cdr3_nt: TGTGCCAGCAGTGATCCAGGGGATTACAATGAGCAGTTCTTC
j_call: TRBJ2-2; clone_size: -; d_call: -; v_call: TRBV27; cdr3_aa: CASSLSMAGRVRTGELFF; cdr3_nt: TGTGCCAGCAGTTTATCAATGGCGGGTAGGGTTCGGACCGGGGAGCTGTTTTTT
j_call: TRBJ1-2; clone_size: few; d_call: -; v_call: TRBV2; cdr3_aa: CASSEREEGYTF; cdr3_nt: TGTGCCAGCAGTGAACGCGAGGAGGGCTACACCTTC
j_call: TRBJ2-2; clone_size: -; d_call: -; v_call: TRBV11-2; cdr3_aa: CASSLDPTNTGELFF; cdr3_nt: TGTGCCAGCAGCTTAGATCCTACGAACACCGGGGAGCTGTTTTTT
j_call: TRBJ2-5; clone_size: -; d_call: -; v_call: TRBV4-2; cdr3_aa: CASSLTGTSQETQYF; cdr3_nt: TGTGCCAGCAGCCTTACCGGGACTTCACAAGAGACCCAGTACTTC
j_call: TRBJ2-1; clone_size: -; d_call: TRBD2; v_call: TRBV2; cdr3_aa: CAGGASGRVEQFF; cdr3_nt: TGTGCCGGGGGGGCTAGCGGGAGGGTTGAGCAGTTCTTC
j_call: TRBJ2-1; clone_size: -; d_call: TRBD2; v_call: TRBV6-1; cdr3_aa: CASQTGLAGNNEQFF; cdr3_nt: TGTGCCAGCCAGACCGGACTAGCGGGAAACAATGAGCAGTTCTTC
j_call: TRBJ2-7; clone_size: -; d_call: TRBD2; v_call: TRBV2; cdr3_aa: CASSSGTSGIHEQYF; cdr3_nt: TGTGCCAGCAGCTCCGGGACTAGCGGGATCCACGAGCAGTACTTC
j_call: TRBJ2-4; clone_size: -; d_call: TRBD2; v_call: TRBV27; cdr3_aa: CASSSASGKGNIQYF; cdr3_nt: TGTGCCAGCAGCTCTGCTAGCGGGAAGGGAAACATTCAGTACTTC
j_call: TRBJ2-7; clone_size: -; d_call: TRBD2; v_call: TRBV27; cdr3_aa: CASSFLLAGGPGEQYF; cdr3_nt: TGTGCCAGCAGTTTCCTACTAGCGGGAGGGCCGGGGGAGCAGTACTTC
j_call: TRBJ2-1; clone_size: -; d_call: TRBD2; v_call: TRBV9; cdr3_aa: CASSVGGASGSKNEQFF; cdr3_nt: TGTGCCAGCAGCGTAGGGGGCGCTAGCGGGAGTAAAAATGAGCAGTTCTTC
j_call: TRBJ1-2; clone_size: -; d_call: TRBD1; v_call: TRBV5-1; cdr3_aa: CASRRGQGESYGYTF; cdr3_nt: TGCGCCAGCAGGCGCGGACAGGGTGAGTCCTATGGCTACACCTTC
j_call: TRBJ1-2; clone_size: -; d_call: TRBD1; v_call: TRBV7-2; cdr3_aa: CASRRRQGSGNYGYTF; cdr3_nt: TGTGCCAGCAGGCGGAGACAGGGTAGCGGTAACTATGGCTACACCTTC
j_call: TRBJ2-7; clone_size: -; d_call: TRBD1; v_call: TRBV28; cdr3_aa: CATDRGSYEQYF; cdr3_nt: TGTGCCACAGACAGGGGATCCTACGAGCAGTACTTC
j_call: TRBJ2-1; clone_size: -; d_call: TRBD2; v_call: TRBV4-1; cdr3_aa: CASSQFEGGGQDNEQFF; cdr3_nt: TGCGCCAGCAGCCAATTTGAAGGCGGGGGGCAGGACAATGAGCAGTTCTTC
j_call: TRBJ2-2; clone_size: once; d_call: -; v_call: TRBV27; cdr3_aa: CASSLGRSGELFF; cdr3_nt: TGTGCCAGCAGTTTAGGGAGGTCCGGGGAGCTGTTTTTT
j_call: TRBJ2-5; clone_size: -; d_call: TRBD1; v_call: TRBV27; cdr3_aa: CASSPRDRAQETQYF; cdr3_nt: TGTGCCAGCAGTCCCCGGGACAGGGCCCAAGAGACCCAGTACTTC
j_call: TRBJ2-1; clone_size: -; d_call: -; v_call: TRBV30; cdr3_aa: CAWRGARGRSYNEQFF; cdr3_nt: TGTGCCTGGAGAGGGGCCCGAGGTCGCTCCTACAATGAGCAGTTCTTC
j_call: TRBJ2-7; clone_size: -; d_call: -; v_call: TRBV19; cdr3_aa: CASSPNRAVWEQYF; cdr3_nt: TGTGCCAGTAGTCCGAACAGGGCTGTGTGGGAGCAGTACTTC